This record concerns one T cell receptor (beta chain) sequence. The data were produced by immunoSEQ multiplex PCR, yet TCRdb's version contains in-frame clones alone and is incomplete. The data contain some 320,000 clones, 88% of them seen just once; the ten biggest clones take up under 8%. This sample stems from a study of blood T cell repertoires in COVID-19. This TCR was sampled from a woman aged 25 to 45 who had recovered from COVID-19. Sequenced sample: peripheral blood.

DNA for the CDR3: TGTGCCAGCAGCCAAGATCCCACAGGCCTGGGGGAGACCCAGTACTTC. As protein: CASSQDPTGLGETQYF. The chain joins TRBV3-1 (or the pseudogene TRBV3-2) to TRBJ2-5; D might be TRBD1 (5 bases). The CDR3 sequence is 16 residues long. Germline-derived CDR1 and CDR2 are LGHDT and YNNKEL (reference sequence). Between the trimmed V and J ends, which lost 0 bases and 5 bases, there was a span of 16 bases.